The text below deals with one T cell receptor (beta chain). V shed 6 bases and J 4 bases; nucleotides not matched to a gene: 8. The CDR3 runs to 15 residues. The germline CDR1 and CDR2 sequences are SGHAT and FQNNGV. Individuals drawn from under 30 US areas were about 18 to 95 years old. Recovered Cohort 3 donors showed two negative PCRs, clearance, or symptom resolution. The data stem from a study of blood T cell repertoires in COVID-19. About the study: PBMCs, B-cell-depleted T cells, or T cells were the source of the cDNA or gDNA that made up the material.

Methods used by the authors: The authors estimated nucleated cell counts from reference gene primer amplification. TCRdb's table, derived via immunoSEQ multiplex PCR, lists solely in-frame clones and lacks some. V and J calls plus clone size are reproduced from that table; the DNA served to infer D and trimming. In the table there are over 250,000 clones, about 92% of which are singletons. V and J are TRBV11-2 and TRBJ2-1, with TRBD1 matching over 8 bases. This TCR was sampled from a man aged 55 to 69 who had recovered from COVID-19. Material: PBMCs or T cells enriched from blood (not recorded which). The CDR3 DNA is TGTGCCAGCAGACCCGGGACAGGAATATACAATGAGCAGTTCTTC. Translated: CASRPGTGIYNEQFF.